A single sample gave rise to the 24 T cell receptor beta chains below, sequenced in a study of T cells in Graves' hyperthyroidism and ophthalmopathy. TCR beta CDR3 regions were amplified from RNA. An initial round of RT-PCR targeting the TCR CDR3 relied on the HTBI primer set. In TCRdb, the multiplex PCR reads were re-called with MiXCR into one record per CDR3 protein. The repertoire holds a few hundred thousand distinct CDR3 sequences, with just over 14% as singletons. Specimen: blood. The receptors stem from a woman aged 40-49 years with Graves' hyperthyroidism that later progressed to Graves' ophthalmopathy.

This clonotype was recorded many times. J is TRBJ2-7 and V is TRBV7-2, with 9 bases matching TRBD1. Germline assignment: CDR1 SGHTA and CDR2 FQGNSA. Trimming cost V 5 bases and J 2 bases; bases outside gene matches: 4. The CDR3 is 14 amino acids. CDR3 DNA: TGTGCCAGCAGCCCCTGGACAGGGGCCTACGAGCAGTACTTC. Translated: CASSPWTGAYEQYF.

Comment on this clonotype: A read error may be the cause here, since a much bigger clone is one base away. The chain joins TRBV10-3 to TRBJ1-4; D is ambiguous. This CDR3 is 12 amino acids long. Germline V CDR1 and CDR2: ENHRY, SYGVKD. The V end lost 11 bases, the J end lost 6 bases, and 13 bases lay between the germline ends. The CDR3 here is CASGLSDEKLFF. CDR3 DNA: TGTGCCTCCGGACTGAGTGATGAAAAACTGTTTTTT.

This clonotype was seen at least ten times. At one of its ends the junction is not consistent with the germline gene, which may arise from a read error. The genes are TRBV3-1 and TRBJ2-1, with TRBD1 as a possible D gene (6 bases). This CDR3 contains 16 residues. CDR1 is LGHDT, CDR2 YNNKEL, per germline (reference sequence). CDR3 DNA sequence: TGTGCCAGCAGTCAAGGACAGTGGAGCTCCTACAATGAGCAGTTCTTC. It yields the protein CASSQGQWSSYNEQFF.

In this sample, this clonotype turned up a few times. A read error may be the cause here, since a much bigger clone is one base away. In DNA form, the CDR3 reads TGTGCCAGCAGCGGGCCTGGGACTAGCGGGACGGCGGGGACCCAGTACTTC. Translating gives CASSGPGTSGTAGTQYF. V is TRBV28 and J is TRBJ2-5; 13 nucleotides agree with TRBD2. Germline-derived CDR1 and CDR2 are MDHEN and SYDVKM. The CDR3 totals 17 residues. Unmatched junction bases numbered 14, after V lost 6 bases and J lost 7 bases. The full variable domain, rest sourced from reference TRBV28 and TRBJ2-5, is DVKVTQSSRYLVKRTGEKVFLECVQDMDHENMFWYRQDPGLGLRLIYFSYDVKMKEKGDIPEGYSVSREKKERFSLILESASTNQTSMYLCASSGPGTSGTAGTQYFGPGTRLLVL.

This clonotype has at least ten counts. The rearrangement links TRBV5-1 to TRBJ2-3; D is possibly TRBD1 (5 bases). CDR3 length equals 13 residues. The ends were cut back, 5 bases at V and 2 bases at J, with 9 bases in the middle. Germline CDR1 reads SGHRS; CDR2 reads YFSETQ. In nucleotides, the CDR3 is TGCGCCAGCAGTCCAGGGATCACAGATACGCAGTATTTT. It translates to CASSPGITDTQYF.

This clonotype showed up many times. CDR3 bases: TGCAGTGCTAGCTACCGTTCCTCCTACGAGCAGTACTTC. As protein: CSASYRSSYEQYF. The V call is TRBV20-1, the J call TRBJ2-7; unclear D gene. The length of the CDR3 is 13 residues. V was clipped by 3 bases and J by 0 bases, with 9 bases between them. Germline loops: CDR1 DFQATT, CDR2 SNEGSKA (reference sequence).

This clonotype has ten or more counts. The genes are TRBV5-1 and TRBJ2-7; possible D gene TRBD2, 6 bases. There are 16 residues in the CDR3. CDR1 and CDR2 from the germline V gene are SGHRS and YFSETQ. Trimming left V 3 bases short and J 3 bases short, with 19 bases between. The CDR3 is CASSSQPWTGDYEQYF. The CDR3 nucleotides read TGCGCCAGCAGCTCACAGCCATGGACGGGAGACTACGAGCAGTACTTC.

Note on this clonotype: Compared with germline, one end of the junction differs, possibly owing to a read error. The rearrangement links TRBV9 to TRBJ2-7; the D gene is possibly TRBD2 (6 bases). CDR1 and CDR2 (germline): SGDLS, YYNGEE. This CDR3 region has 15 residues. This chain's CDR3 is CASSVDAGSSCEQYF. The CDR3 DNA sequence: TGTGCCAGCAGCGTAGACGCGGGAAGCTCCTGCGAGCAGTACTTC. The variable domain in full, completed from reference TRBV9 and TRBJ2-7, reads DSGVTQTPKHLITATGQRVTLRCSPRSGDLSVYWYQQSLDQGLQFLIQYYNGEERAKGNILERFSAQQFPDLHSELNLSSLELGDSALYFCASSVDAGSSCEQYFGPGTRLTVT.

This clonotype was recorded a few times. The V call is TRBV4-2, the J call TRBJ2-2; D may match TRBD1 or TRBD2 (6 bases each). V lost 1 base to trimming and J lost 6 bases, with 12 bases between them. This CDR3 spans 15 amino acids. Germline V CDR1 and CDR2: LGHNA, YNFKEQ. The CDR3: CASSQGRGGSGELFF. In nucleotides, the CDR3 is TGTGCCAGCAGCCAAGGGAGAGGGGGGTCCGGGGAGCTGTTTTTT.

This clonotype was detected a few times. The J gene is TRBJ1-1, the V gene TRBV4-1, with D uncertain. Trimming removed 1 base at V and 8 bases at J, with 11 bases between. Looked up from germline, CDR1 is MGHRA and CDR2 is YSYEKL. This CDR3 has 13 residues. The CDR3 reads CASSQGQEVEAFF. DNA for the CDR3: TGCGCCAGCAGCCAAGGGCAGGAGGTAGAAGCTTTCTTT.

In this sample, this clonotype turned up many times. The rearrangement joins TRBV6-1 to TRBJ2-2; TRBD1 agrees at 8 bases. Germline assignment: CDR1 MNHNS and CDR2 SASEGT. The CDR3 loop spans 14 amino acids. V was clipped by 6 bases and J by 1 base; unmatched bases: 1. The CDR3 reads CASRTGENTGELFF. CDR3 nucleotides: TGTGCCAGCAGGACAGGGGAGAACACCGGGGAGCTGTTTTTT.

This clonotype was seen repeatedly, ten times or more. This sequence joins TRBV20-1 and TRBJ1-1; D gene ambiguous. Germline assignment: CDR1 DFQATT and CDR2 SNEGSKA (reference sequence). V was pared by 1 base and J by 0 bases, with 9 bases between. The length of the CDR3 is 14 residues. This chain's CDR3 is CSARVGGVNTEAFF. Written as DNA, the CDR3 is TGCAGTGCTAGAGTCGGCGGGGTGAACACTGAAGCTTTCTTT.

This clonotype was counted between two and nine times. A much bigger clone sits one base away, suggesting this may be a read error. The rearrangement joins TRBV2 to TRBJ1-6; D remains unclear. Trimming pared 7 bases from V and 9 bases from J, leaving 13 bases between. CDR1 is SNHLY, CDR2 FYNNEI, per germline. The CDR3 runs to 13 residues. CDR3 region: CASIRTRASPLHF. The CDR3 DNA is TGTGCCAGCATAAGGACCCGGGCTTCACCCCTCCACTTT.

There are many counts of this clonotype. The chain has TRBV6-1 and TRBJ2-7; 14 bases agree with TRBD2. CDR1 and CDR2 from the germline V gene are MNHNS and SASEGT. V was clipped by 4 bases and J by 6 bases; unmatched bases: 2. This CDR3 region has 14 residues. The CDR3 bases are TGTGCCAGCAGTGGACTAGCGGGAGGGGGCGAGCAGTACTTC. It translates to CASSGLAGGGEQYF.

This clonotype was observed many times. The chain has TRBV5-1 and TRBJ2-7; D is undetermined. The V and J ends lost 3 bases and 0 bases respectively, with 10 bases between them. Germline values: CDR1 SGHRS, CDR2 YFSETQ. The CDR3 consists of 14 residues. The CDR3 nucleotides read TGCGCCAGCAGCTCACAGCTGGACTCCTACGAGCAGTACTTC. This gives the protein CASSSQLDSYEQYF.

This clonotype was observed at least ten times. V usage is TRBV27 and J usage is TRBJ1-5; no reliable D call. The V end lost 1 base, the J end lost 7 bases, and 8 bases lay between the germline ends. This CDR3 has 13 amino acids. Germline CDR1 is MNHEY and CDR2 is SMNVEV (reference sequence). For the CDR3, the DNA is TGTGCCAGCAGTTTATTCCTCGGACAGCCCCAGCATTTT. It encodes CASSLFLGQPQHF.

At least ten counts were recorded for this clonotype. The chain combines TRBV28 with TRBJ2-3; perhaps D is TRBD1 or TRBD2 (5 bases each). The V gene lost 4 bases and the J gene lost 2 bases, with 19 bases spanning the gap. Germline CDR1 and CDR2: MDHEN and SYDVKM. CDR3 length: 17 residues. The CDR3 reads CASSWPMGELYTDTQYF. The CDR3 bases are TGTGCCAGCAGTTGGCCTATGGGGGAGCTTTACACAGATACGCAGTATTTT.

The chain has TRBV6-1 and TRBJ2-7; a weak D match, TRBD2 (5 bases). CDR3 length equals 13 residues. Germline V gene data show CDR1 as MNHNS and CDR2 as SASEGT. Trimming removed 5 bases from V and 5 bases from J, with 13 bases in between. The CDR3 DNA follows: TGTGCCAGCAGTTACCCCGAGGGCCACGAGCAGTACTTC. This codes for CASSYPEGHEQYF.

This clonotype was recorded at least ten times. V usage is TRBV13 and J usage is TRBJ2-1, with D hard to call. The CDR3 length is 14 residues. Germline assignment: CDR1 PRHDT and CDR2 FYEKMQ (reference sequence). Trimming removed 4 bases at V and 3 bases at J, with 10 bases between. The CDR3 DNA reads TGTGCCAGCAGCTCGGGCGGCCGCTACAATGAGCAGTTCTTC. Residues: CASSSGGRYNEQFF.

This clonotype came up many times. This sequence joins TRBV12-3 or TRBV12-4 and TRBJ1-3; 9 bases align to TRBD1. The CDR3 has 15 amino acids. The V segment lost 5 bases and the J segment 2 bases; nucleotides outside the gene matches: 4. DNA for the CDR3: TGTGCCAGCAGTGACAGGGGGAGCCCTGGAAACACCATATATTTT. Translated, it gives CASSDRGSPGNTIYF.

V is TRBV7-2 and J is TRBJ1-2, with a tentative D call TRBD1 (6 bases). Germline V gene sequence: CDR1 SGHTA, CDR2 FQGNSA. The CDR3 spans 14 residues. The V and J ends lost 5 bases and 4 bases respectively, with 14 bases between them. The CDR3 region is CASSHRERAYGYTF. The CDR3 DNA reads TGTGCCAGCAGCCACAGGGAGCGGGCCTATGGCTACACCTTC.

This clonotype has a count of ten or more. The chain uses TRBV30 and TRBJ1-2, with D maybe TRBD1 (5 bases). CDR1 GTSNPN and CDR2 SVGIG come from the germline V gene (reference sequence). Trimming took off 0 bases at V and 6 bases at J, with 11 bases between the two ends. This CDR3 is built from 13 residues. CDR3 nucleotide sequence: TGTGCCTGGAGTGTAGAAGGGACCCATGGCTACACCTTC. Residues: CAWSVEGTHGYTF.

This rearrangement joins TRBV13 to TRBJ2-7; 8 nucleotides match TRBD2. This CDR3 is 16 amino acids long. Losses at the gene ends were 5 bases for V and 0 bases for J; bases not matched to a gene: 9. From germline, CDR1 is PRHDT and CDR2 FYEKMQ (reference sequence). CDR3 nucleotide sequence: TGTGCCAGCAGCCTTAGGGCGGGAGGATTCTCCTACGAGCAGTACTTC. This gives the protein CASSLRAGGFSYEQYF. Combining the CDR3 with reference TRBV13 and TRBJ2-7 gives the whole variable domain AAGVIQSPRHLIKEKRETATLKCYPIPRHDTVYWYQQGPGQDPQFLISFYEKMQSDKGSIPDRFSAQQFSDYHSELNMSSLELGDSALYFCASSLRAGGFSYEQYFGPGTRLTVT.

This clonotype was seen ten or more times. The V call is TRBV6-2 or TRBV6-3, the J call TRBJ1-2, with D possibly matching TRBD1 (5 bases). The V end was cut by 6 bases, the J end by 4 bases, with 24 bases between. This CDR3 is built from 17 residues. Germline values: CDR1 MNHEY, CDR2 SVGEGT. The CDR3 nucleotides are TGTGCCAGCAGAGCCCGTGGGGCAGGACAAAGCATCTATGGCTACACCTTC. This sequence encodes CASRARGAGQSIYGYTF.